This passage covers 25 T cell receptor beta chains from one sample sequenced in a study of T-cell reconstitution after alpha-beta-depleted transplantation in children. It was with unique molecular identifiers that the TCRbeta library was prepared. From the PCR reads, TCRdb called clonotypes with MiXCR, one entry per CDR3 protein. In the table there are approximately 640,000 distinct CDR3 sequences, roughly 15% of which are singletons. Sequencing was performed on PBMCs from the stem cell graft donor, taken from the stem cell graft. These receptors were collected from a human donor who donated a stem cell graft to a child with acute myeloid leukemia.

The chain links TRBV25-1 to TRBJ1-6, with unresolved D. Trimming cost V 7 bases and J 7 bases, with 17 bases left between them. The CDR3 spans 15 residues. Germline lookup yields CDR1 MGHDK and CDR2 SYGVNS. CDR3 region: CASKPRESGNSPLHF. The CDR3, as DNA: TGTGCCAGCAAGCCTAGGGAGTCGGGCAATTCACCCCTCCACTTT. The full variable domain, with the rest looked up from reference TRBV25-1 and TRBJ1-6, is EADIYQTPRYLVIGTGKKITLECSQTMGHDKMYWYQQDPGMELHLIHYSYGVNSTEKGDLSSESTVSRIRTEHFPLTLESARPSHTSQYLCASKPRESGNSPLHFGNGTRLTVT.

The table lists this clonotype with many counts. The rearrangement joins TRBV12-3 or TRBV12-4 to TRBJ2-2; no clear D. The CDR3 has 12 residues. V lost 7 bases and J lost 7, with 10 bases in between. DNA of the CDR3: TGTGCCAGCACCGTCGGAATCGGGGAGCTGTTTTTT. Amino acid sequence: CASTVGIGELFF.

This clonotype occurred many times. This rearrangement joins TRBV5-5 to TRBJ2-7; D is possibly TRBD1 or TRBD2 (6 bases each). The CDR3 sequence is 15 residues long. With 0 bases removed from V and 7 bases from J, the gap between germline ends came to 17 bases. CDR1 SGHKS and CDR2 YYEKEE come from the germline V gene (reference sequence). The CDR3 is CASSLDEGGGWEQYF. CDR3 DNA sequence: TGTGCCAGCAGCTTGGATGAGGGGGGTGGATGGGAGCAGTACTTC.

The J gene is TRBJ2-1, the V gene TRBV24-1; D remains unclear. Germline V gene data show CDR1 as KGHDR and CDR2 as SFDVKD. This CDR3 is built from 14 residues. Deletions cut 2 bases from V and 5 bases from J, with 9 bases between. The CDR3 here is CATSDYQVDNEQFF. CDR3 nucleotide sequence: TGTGCCACCAGTGATTACCAGGTGGACAATGAGCAGTTCTTC.

This clonotype occurred many times. The chain employs TRBV7-2 and TRBJ2-1, with TRBD2 as a possible D gene (6 bases). There are 15 residues in the CDR3. Trimming removed 4 bases at V and 7 bases at J, with 17 bases between. Germline-derived CDR1 and CDR2 are SGHTA and FQGNSA. The CDR3 loop reads CASSSAGPRRNEQFF. CDR3 DNA sequence: TGTGCCAGCAGCTCGGCGGGACCCCGAAGGAATGAGCAGTTCTTC.

The chain links TRBV6-1 to TRBJ2-2, with a tentative D call TRBD1 (6 bases). Germline lookup yields CDR1 MNHNS and CDR2 SASEGT. Trimming stripped 5 bases from V and 0 bases from J, with 10 bases between. The CDR3 covers 15 residues. Here the CDR3 DNA reads TGTGCCAGCAGTCGGGACACCCCGAACACCGGGGAGCTGTTTTTT. Encoded protein: CASSRDTPNTGELFF.

In its sample, this clonotype was seen a few times. This chain joins TRBV7-2 and TRBJ2-1; possible D gene TRBD2, 5 bases. The CDR3 covers 14 residues. Germline V gives CDR1 SGHTA, CDR2 FQGNSA. V was shortened by 5 bases and J by 5 bases, with 13 bases between the two germline ends. CDR3 residues: CASSPGGSNNEQFF. CDR3 in DNA: TGTGCCAGCAGCCCGGGTGGGAGTAACAATGAGCAGTTCTTC. Supplemented by reference TRBV7-2 and TRBJ2-1, the full variable domain reads GAGVSQSPSNKVTEKGKDVELRCDPISGHTALYWYRQSLGQGLEFLIYFQGNSAPDKSGLPSDRFSAERTGGSVSTLTIQRTQQEDSAVYLCASSPGGSNNEQFFGPGTRLTVL.

The rearrangement joins TRBV18 to TRBJ2-3, with a weak D call TRBD1 (6 bases). Germline V gene lookup returns CDR1 KGHSH and CDR2 LQKENI. The ends were cut back, 2 bases at V and 6 bases at J, with 9 bases in the middle. The CDR3 covers 13 residues. As DNA, the CDR3 is TGTGCCAGCTCACCAAAGAGGGGGGATACGCAGTATTTT. Translated, it gives CASSPKRGDTQYF.

This clonotype has ten or more counts. This chain connects TRBV4-2 to TRBJ1-1; 8 nucleotides line up with TRBD1. CDR1 and CDR2 (germline): LGHNA, YNFKEQ. The CDR3 has 13 amino acids. V lost 3 bases to trimming and J lost 4 bases; unmatched junction nucleotides: 1. This chain's CDR3 is CASSHGQGTEAFF. In DNA form, the CDR3 reads TGTGCCAGCAGCCATGGACAGGGCACTGAAGCTTTCTTT.

This clonotype occurred a few times. The chain joins TRBV24-1 to TRBJ2-1, with D possibly matching TRBD1 (5 bases). Germline CDR1 KGHDR, CDR2 SFDVKD. The V gene lost 9 bases and the J gene lost 8 bases, with 10 bases spanning the gap. This CDR3 region has 11 residues. The CDR3 is CATLEGDEQFF. The CDR3 DNA reads as TGTGCCACCTTGGAAGGGGATGAGCAGTTCTTC.

This clonotype was seen repeatedly, ten times or more. The chain recombines TRBV20-1 with TRBJ2-3; 8 bases match TRBD2. Germline V gene data show CDR1 as DFQATT and CDR2 as SNEGSKA (reference sequence). This CDR3 is built from 13 residues. The trim removed 2 bases at V and 7 bases at J, leaving 5 bases unmatched. The CDR3 sequence is CSARLRGGHTQYF. The CDR3 bases are TGCAGTGCTAGACTACGGGGGGGTCATACGCAGTATTTT.

This clonotype was counted at least ten times. This chain connects TRBV29-1 to TRBJ2-1, with D possibly called TRBD1 or TRBD2 (5 bases each). The CDR3 has 14 amino acids. Deletions cut 5 bases from V and 5 bases from J, with 16 bases between. From germline, CDR1 is SQVTM and CDR2 ANQGSEA. The CDR3 sequence is CSVKGSGKNNEQFF. The DNA of the CDR3 is TGCAGCGTTAAGGGGAGCGGTAAAAACAATGAGCAGTTCTTC.

This clonotype has ten or more counts. The J gene is TRBJ1-2, the V gene TRBV6-2 or TRBV6-3; D ambiguous. Trimming pared 5 bases from V and 2 bases from J, leaving 6 bases between. Germline loops: CDR1 MNHEY, CDR2 SVGEGT. The CDR3 consists of 12 residues. The CDR3 DNA sequence: TGTGCCAGCAGTGCGGTAAACTATGGCTACACCTTC. Translation: CASSAVNYGYTF.

This clonotype was seen a few times. The genes are TRBV10-2 and TRBJ2-1, with 8 nucleotides matching TRBD2. CDR1 WSHSY and CDR2 SAAADI come from the germline V gene. Trimming cost V 6 bases and J 6 bases; bases outside gene matches: 13. The CDR3 runs 16 residues. The CDR3 coding sequence is TGCGCCAGCAGGGAGGGCTCGGGGGGGCAAGGCAATGAGCAGTTCTTC. Translated: CASREGSGGQGNEQFF.

The rearrangement uses TRBV24-1 and TRBJ2-3, with D hard to call. Germline CDR1 is KGHDR and CDR2 is SFDVKD. Trimming removed 7 bases at V and 5 bases at J, with 9 bases between. This CDR3 has 12 amino acids. The CDR3 protein is CATSNPGDTQYF. The CDR3 coding sequence is TGTGCCACCAGCAACCCAGGAGATACGCAGTATTTT.

This clonotype occurred many times. This chain uses TRBV20-1 with TRBJ2-1; D is ambiguous. Germline V gene sequence: CDR1 DFQATT, CDR2 SNEGSKA (reference sequence). V was shortened by 5 bases and J by 5 bases, with 16 bases between the two germline ends. This CDR3 has 14 amino acids. CDR3: CSALDPGGHNEQFF. In DNA, the CDR3 is TGCAGTGCTCTGGACCCCGGTGGCCACAATGAGCAGTTCTTC.

CDR3 sequence (DNA): TGTGCCAGCAGTTTATTAGAGGGGTATGTCAATATTCAGCCCCAGCATTTT. This translates into CASSLLEGYVNIQPQHF. The V gene is TRBV28, the J gene TRBJ1-5, with a tentative D call TRBD1 (5 bases). From germline, CDR1 is MDHEN and CDR2 SYDVKM. V dropped 1 base and J dropped 6 bases, with 19 bases sitting between them. There are 17 residues in the CDR3.

This clonotype appeared a few times. The J gene is TRBJ1-5, the V gene TRBV7-2; unclear D gene. Germline-derived CDR1 and CDR2 are SGHTA and FQGNSA. V was shortened by 5 bases and J by 6 bases, with 14 bases between the two germline ends. CDR3 length: 14 amino acids. The CDR3 here is CASSHSPKGQPQHF. CDR3 nucleotides: TGTGCCAGCAGCCATTCGCCGAAGGGTCAGCCCCAGCATTTT.

Ten or more counts support this clonotype. This chain uses TRBV20-1 with TRBJ1-2; no reliable D call. Trimming left V 4 bases short and J 3 bases short, with 9 bases between. This CDR3 is 12 amino acids long. Germline CDR1 and CDR2: DFQATT and SNEGSKA (reference sequence). The CDR3 nucleotides are TGCAGTGCTATCAGACCGGACTATGGCTACACCTTC. This translates into CSAIRPDYGYTF.

V and J are TRBV12-3 or TRBV12-4 and TRBJ1-6, with D unresolved. Trimming pared 6 bases from V and 8 bases from J, leaving 8 bases between. The length of the CDR3 is 12 residues. DNA of the CDR3: TGTGCCAGCAGCCGGTGGGATTCACCCCTCCACTTT. It specifies CASSRWDSPLHF.

V usage is TRBV7-2 and J usage is TRBJ1-4; 9 bases match TRBD1. There are 16 residues in the CDR3. CDR1 SGHTA and CDR2 FQGNSA come from the germline V gene. Losses at the gene ends were 0 bases for V and 6 bases for J; bases not matched to a gene: 5. This CDR3 reads CASSLAGDRVDEKLFF. The CDR3 nucleotides read TGTGCCAGCAGCTTAGCGGGGGACAGGGTCGATGAAAAACTGTTTTTT.

The chain has TRBV27 and TRBJ2-1; weak D call: TRBD2 (5 bases). The CDR3 runs to 14 residues. The germline V and J ends were trimmed by 0 bases and 5 bases, with 8 bases remaining between them. CDR1 is MNHEY, CDR2 SMNVEV, per germline (reference sequence). The CDR3 DNA is TGTGCCAGCAGTTTATCCGGGATTCACAATGAGCAGTTCTTC. It translates to CASSLSGIHNEQFF.

This clonotype has a count of ten or more. The gene calls are TRBV20-1 and TRBJ1-2, with D perhaps TRBD1 (6 bases). V lost 4 bases to trimming and J lost 2 bases, with 14 bases between them. The CDR3 extends over 14 amino acids. Germline-derived CDR1 and CDR2 are DFQATT and SNEGSKA (reference sequence). The CDR3 loop is CSAKVQGLNYGYTF. The CDR3 DNA sequence: TGCAGTGCTAAAGTACAGGGTTTAAACTATGGCTACACCTTC.

This clonotype came up once. A read error may account for a junction end that differs from germline. The chain recombines TRBV20-1 with TRBJ1-2; possibly TRBD1 for D (5 bases). The length of the CDR3 is 14 residues. Germline CDR1 is DFQATT and CDR2 is SNEGSKA (reference sequence). CDR3 DNA sequence: TGCAGTGCTAGCCCGGGACCGCCCCCGGATGGCCACACCTTC. Encoded protein: CSASPGPPPDGHTF.

This clonotype was seen a handful of times. J is TRBJ2-5 and V is TRBV7-9; TRBD2 agrees at 12 bases. Losses at the gene ends were 5 bases for V and 4 bases for J; bases not matched to a gene: 11. This CDR3 contains 17 residues. From germline, CDR1 is SEHNR and CDR2 FQNEAQ (reference sequence). CDR3 in amino acids: CASSLTSGGHEGETQYF. CDR3 nucleotides: TGTGCCAGCAGCCTGACTAGCGGGGGCCACGAGGGAGAGACCCAGTACTTC.